This section outlines one TCR beta chain sequence together with its context. The data originate from a study of blood T cell repertoires in COVID-19. The CDR3 totals 15 residues. Germline V gene lookup returns CDR1 SGHAT and CDR2 FQNNGV. J lost 1 base, V lost 5 bases, and 6 bases had no gene match. Original methodology: Quantification of nucleated cells was approximated via reference gene primer amplification. Method: immunoSEQ multiplex PCR; TCRdb's copy keeps in-frame clones and lacks some. The V and J calls and clone size are taken from that table; D and trimming were inferred from the DNA. This sample has more than 95,000 clones, with about 85% found just once.

The sequence came from a man older than 75 with active or convalescent COVID-19. The V and J genes are TRBV11-2 and TRBJ1-1, with TRBD1 identical over 8 bases. Sequencing used peripheral blood. This CDR3 reads CASSAVGTGNTEAFF. CDR3 in DNA: TGTGCCAGCAGCGCGGTCGGGACAGGGAACACTGAAGCTTTCTTT.